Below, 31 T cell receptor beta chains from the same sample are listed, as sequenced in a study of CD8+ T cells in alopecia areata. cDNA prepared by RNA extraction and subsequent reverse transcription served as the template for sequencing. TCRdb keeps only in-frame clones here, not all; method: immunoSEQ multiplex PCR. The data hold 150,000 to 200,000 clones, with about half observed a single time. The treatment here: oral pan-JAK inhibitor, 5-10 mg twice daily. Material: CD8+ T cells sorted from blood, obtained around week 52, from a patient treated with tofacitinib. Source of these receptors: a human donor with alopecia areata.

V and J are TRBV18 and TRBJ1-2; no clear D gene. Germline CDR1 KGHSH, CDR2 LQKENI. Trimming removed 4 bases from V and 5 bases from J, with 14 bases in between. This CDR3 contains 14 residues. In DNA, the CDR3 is TGTGCCAGCTCACGGCCGGAACCCAAGTATGGCTACACCTTC. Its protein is CASSRPEPKYGYTF.

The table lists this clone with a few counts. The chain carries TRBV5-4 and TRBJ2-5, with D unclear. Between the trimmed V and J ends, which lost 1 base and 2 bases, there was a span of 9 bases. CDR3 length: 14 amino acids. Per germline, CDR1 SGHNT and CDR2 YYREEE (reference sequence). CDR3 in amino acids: CASSLLRNQETQYF. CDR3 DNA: TGTGCCAGCAGCTTGTTACGGAATCAAGAGACCCAGTACTTC.

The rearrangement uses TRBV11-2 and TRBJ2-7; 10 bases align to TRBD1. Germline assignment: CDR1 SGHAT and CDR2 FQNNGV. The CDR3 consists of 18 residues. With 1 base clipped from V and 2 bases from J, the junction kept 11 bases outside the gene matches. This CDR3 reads CASSLVLRPGQGPYEQYF. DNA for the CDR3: TGTGCCAGCAGCTTAGTCCTTCGGCCGGGACAGGGGCCCTACGAGCAGTACTTC.

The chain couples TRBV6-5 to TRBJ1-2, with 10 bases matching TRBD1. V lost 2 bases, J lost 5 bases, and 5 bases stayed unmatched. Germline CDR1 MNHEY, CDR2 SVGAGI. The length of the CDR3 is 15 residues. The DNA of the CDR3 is TGTGCCAGCAGTTACCGAGGACAGGGGGTTTATGGCTACACCTTC. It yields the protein CASSYRGQGVYGYTF.

CDR3 region: CASSSRGLTEAFF. The DNA for the CDR3 is TGTGCCAGCAGCTCCCGAGGACTCACTGAAGCTTTCTTT. This chain joins TRBV6-4 and TRBJ1-1, with D hard to call. Germline-derived CDR1 and CDR2 are MRHNA and SNTAGT. V lost 6 bases to trimming and J lost 4 bases, with 12 bases between them. The CDR3 loop spans 13 amino acids.

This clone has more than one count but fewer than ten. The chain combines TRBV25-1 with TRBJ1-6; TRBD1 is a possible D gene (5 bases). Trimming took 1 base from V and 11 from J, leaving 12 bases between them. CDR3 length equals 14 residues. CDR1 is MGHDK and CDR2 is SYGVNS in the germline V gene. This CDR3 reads CASSESRGSPPLHF. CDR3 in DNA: TGTGCCAGCAGTGAATCAAGGGGAAGTCCACCCCTCCACTTT.

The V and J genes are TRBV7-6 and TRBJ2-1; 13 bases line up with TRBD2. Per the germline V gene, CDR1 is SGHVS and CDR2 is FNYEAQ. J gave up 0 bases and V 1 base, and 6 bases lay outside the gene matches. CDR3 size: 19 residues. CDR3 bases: TGTGCCAGCAGCTTAGGACTAGCGGGGGGCCCGAGCTCCTACAATGAGCAGTTCTTC. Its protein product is CASSLGLAGGPSSYNEQFF.

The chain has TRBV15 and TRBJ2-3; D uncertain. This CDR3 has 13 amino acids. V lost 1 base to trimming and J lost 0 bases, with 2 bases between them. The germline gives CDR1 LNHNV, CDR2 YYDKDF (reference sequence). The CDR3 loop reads CATSRGSTDTQYF. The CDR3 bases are TGTGCCACCAGCAGAGGAAGCACAGATACGCAGTATTTT.

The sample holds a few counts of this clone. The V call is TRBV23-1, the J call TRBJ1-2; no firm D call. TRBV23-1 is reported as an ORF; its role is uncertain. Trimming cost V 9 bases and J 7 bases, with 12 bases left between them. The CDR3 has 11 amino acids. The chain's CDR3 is CARKTSSGYTF. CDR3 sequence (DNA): TGCGCCAGAAAAACATCTTCTGGCTACACCTTC.

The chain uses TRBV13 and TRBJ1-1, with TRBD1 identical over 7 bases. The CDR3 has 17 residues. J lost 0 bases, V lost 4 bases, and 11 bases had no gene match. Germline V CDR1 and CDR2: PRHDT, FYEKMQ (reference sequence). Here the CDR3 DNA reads TGTGCCAGCAGCTCAGAGCCGGGGACAGTAATGAACACTGAAGCTTTCTTT. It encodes CASSSEPGTVMNTEAFF.

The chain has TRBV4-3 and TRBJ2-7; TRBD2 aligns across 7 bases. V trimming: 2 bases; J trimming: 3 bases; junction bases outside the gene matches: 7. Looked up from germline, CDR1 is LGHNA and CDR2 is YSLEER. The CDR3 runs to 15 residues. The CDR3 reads CASSQMGLADYEQYF. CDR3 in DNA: TGCGCCAGCAGCCAAATGGGGCTAGCGGACTACGAGCAGTACTTC.

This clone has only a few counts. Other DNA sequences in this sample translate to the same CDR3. The CDR3 here is CASSQGLNYEQYF. The CDR3 DNA reads TGCGCCAGCAGCCAAGGGCTAAATTACGAGCAGTACTTC. This chain joins TRBV4-3 and TRBJ2-7, with D uncertain. The V end lost 1 base, the J end lost 4 bases, and 8 bases lay between the germline ends. CDR1 and CDR2 (germline): LGHNA, YSLEER. The CDR3 extends over 13 amino acids.

The chain's CDR3 is CASRPLAGPRETQYF. For the CDR3, the DNA is TGTGCCAGCCGACCCCTAGCGGGGCCCCGAGAGACCCAGTACTTC. V and J are TRBV27 and TRBJ2-5; 9 bases match TRBD2. This CDR3 spans 15 amino acids. Germline V gives CDR1 MNHEY, CDR2 SMNVEV (reference sequence). The ends lost 8 bases at V and 4 bases at J; junction bases unmatched: 11.

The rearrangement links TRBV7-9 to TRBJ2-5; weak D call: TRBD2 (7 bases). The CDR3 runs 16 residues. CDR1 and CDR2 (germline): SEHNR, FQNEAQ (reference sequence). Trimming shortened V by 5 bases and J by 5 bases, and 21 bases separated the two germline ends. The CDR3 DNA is TGTGCCAGCAGCCCAGCTCGGGGGGCCGCCGGGGAGACCCAGTACTTC. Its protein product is CASSPARGAAGETQYF.

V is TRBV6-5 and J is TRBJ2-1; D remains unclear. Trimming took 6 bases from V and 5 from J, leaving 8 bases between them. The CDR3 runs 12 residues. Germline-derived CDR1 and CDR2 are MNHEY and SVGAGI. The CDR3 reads CASSQYDNEQFF. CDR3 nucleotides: TGTGCCAGCAGCCAATATGACAATGAGCAGTTCTTC.

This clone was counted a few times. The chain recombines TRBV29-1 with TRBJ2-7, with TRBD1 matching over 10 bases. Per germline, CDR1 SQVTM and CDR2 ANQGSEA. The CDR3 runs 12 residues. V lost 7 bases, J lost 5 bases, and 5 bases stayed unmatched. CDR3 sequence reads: CSAGTGDNEQYF. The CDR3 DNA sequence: TGCAGCGCAGGGACAGGGGACAACGAGCAGTACTTC.

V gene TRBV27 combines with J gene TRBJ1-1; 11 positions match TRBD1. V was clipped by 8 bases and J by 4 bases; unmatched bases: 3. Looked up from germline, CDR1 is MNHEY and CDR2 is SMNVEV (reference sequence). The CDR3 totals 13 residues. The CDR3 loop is CASGGQGGTEAFF. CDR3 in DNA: TGTGCCAGCGGGGGACAGGGGGGCACTGAAGCTTTCTTT.

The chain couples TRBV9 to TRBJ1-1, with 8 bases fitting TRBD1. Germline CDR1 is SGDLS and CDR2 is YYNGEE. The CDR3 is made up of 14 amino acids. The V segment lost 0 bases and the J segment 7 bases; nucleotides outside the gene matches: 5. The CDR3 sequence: CASSVGQGADEAFF. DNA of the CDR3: TGTGCCAGCAGCGTAGGGCAGGGGGCGGATGAAGCTTTCTTT.

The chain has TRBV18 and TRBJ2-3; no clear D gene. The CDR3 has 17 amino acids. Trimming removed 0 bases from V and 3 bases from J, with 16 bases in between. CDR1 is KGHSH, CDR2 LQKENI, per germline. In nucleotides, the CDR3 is TGTGCCAGCTCACCACCATGGGTAGTAAATAGGACAGATACGCAGTATTTT. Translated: CASSPPWVVNRTDTQYF.

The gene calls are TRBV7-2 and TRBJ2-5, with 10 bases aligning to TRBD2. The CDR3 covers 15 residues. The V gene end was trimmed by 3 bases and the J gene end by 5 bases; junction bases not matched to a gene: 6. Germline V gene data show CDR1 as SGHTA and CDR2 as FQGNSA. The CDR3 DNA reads TGTGCCAGCAGCTTGGAACTAGCGGGGAGGGAGACCCAGTACTTC. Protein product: CASSLELAGRETQYF.

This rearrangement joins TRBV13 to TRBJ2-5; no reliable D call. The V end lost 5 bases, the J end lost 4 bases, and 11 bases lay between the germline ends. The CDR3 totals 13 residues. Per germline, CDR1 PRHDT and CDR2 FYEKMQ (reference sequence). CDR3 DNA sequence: TGTGCCAGCAGCGGGGAACCTCGAGAGACCCAGTACTTC. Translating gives CASSGEPRETQYF.

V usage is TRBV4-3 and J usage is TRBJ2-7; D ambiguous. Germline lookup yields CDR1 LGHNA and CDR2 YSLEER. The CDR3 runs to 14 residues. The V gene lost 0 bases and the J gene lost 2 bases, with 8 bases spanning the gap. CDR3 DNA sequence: TGCGCCAGCAGCCAAGATGTTCATACCTACGAGCAGTACTTC. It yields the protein CASSQDVHTYEQYF.

CDR3 in amino acids: CASGGGVSQYF. The CDR3 DNA is TGTGCCAGCGGTGGGGGAGTTTCGCAGTATTTT. The chain recombines TRBV6-6 with TRBJ2-3; D assignment may be TRBD1 or TRBD2 (5 bases each). CDR1 is MNHNY, CDR2 SVGAGI, per germline (reference sequence). The CDR3 has 11 residues. V dropped 8 bases and J dropped 10 bases, with 13 bases sitting between them.

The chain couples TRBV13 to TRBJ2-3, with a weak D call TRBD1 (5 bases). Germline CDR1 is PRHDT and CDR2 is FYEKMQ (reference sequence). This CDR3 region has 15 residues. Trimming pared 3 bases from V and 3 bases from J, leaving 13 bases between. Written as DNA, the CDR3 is TGTGCCAGCAGCTTTTGGGGCCGTGGGACAGATACGCAGTATTTT. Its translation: CASSFWGRGTDTQYF.

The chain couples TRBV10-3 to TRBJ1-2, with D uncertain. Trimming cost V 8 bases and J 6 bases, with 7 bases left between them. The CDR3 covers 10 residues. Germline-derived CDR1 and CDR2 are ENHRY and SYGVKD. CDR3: CAIGSDGYTF. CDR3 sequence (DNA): TGTGCCATCGGATCTGATGGCTACACCTTC.

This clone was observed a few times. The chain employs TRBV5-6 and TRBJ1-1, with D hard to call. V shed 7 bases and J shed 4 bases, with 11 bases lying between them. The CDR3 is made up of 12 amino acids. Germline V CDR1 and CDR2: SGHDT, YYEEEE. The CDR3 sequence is CASSWGFTEAFF. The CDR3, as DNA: TGTGCCAGCTCCTGGGGATTCACTGAAGCTTTCTTT.

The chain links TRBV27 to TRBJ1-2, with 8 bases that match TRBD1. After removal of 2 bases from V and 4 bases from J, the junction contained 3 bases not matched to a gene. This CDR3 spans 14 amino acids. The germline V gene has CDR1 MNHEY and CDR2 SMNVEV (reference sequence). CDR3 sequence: CASSLIGTGYGYTF. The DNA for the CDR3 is TGTGCCAGCAGTTTAATAGGGACAGGCTATGGCTACACCTTC.

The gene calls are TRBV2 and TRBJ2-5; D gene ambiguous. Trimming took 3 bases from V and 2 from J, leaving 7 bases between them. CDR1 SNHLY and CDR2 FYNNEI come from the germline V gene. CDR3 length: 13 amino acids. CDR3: CASSDETQETQYF. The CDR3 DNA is TGTGCCAGCAGTGACGAGACTCAAGAGACCCAGTACTTC.

The DNA for the CDR3 is TGTGCCCCAAGAGGTCCTGAAGAAGAGACCCAGTACTTC. Its protein product is CAPRGPEEETQYF. The chain couples TRBV2 to TRBJ2-5; D not certain. V was clipped by 11 bases and J by 3 bases, with 16 bases between them. Germline V gene data show CDR1 as SNHLY and CDR2 as FYNNEI. This CDR3 is built from 13 residues.

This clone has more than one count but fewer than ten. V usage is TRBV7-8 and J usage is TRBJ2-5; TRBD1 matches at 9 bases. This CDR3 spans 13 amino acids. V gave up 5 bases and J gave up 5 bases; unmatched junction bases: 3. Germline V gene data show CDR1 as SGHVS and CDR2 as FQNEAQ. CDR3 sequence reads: CASSPDRGETQYF. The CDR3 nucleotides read TGTGCCAGCAGCCCCGACAGGGGGGAGACCCAGTACTTC.

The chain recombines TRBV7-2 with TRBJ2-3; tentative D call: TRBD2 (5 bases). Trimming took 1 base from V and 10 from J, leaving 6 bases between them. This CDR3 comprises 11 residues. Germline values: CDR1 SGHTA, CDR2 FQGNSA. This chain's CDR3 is CASSLVRAQYF. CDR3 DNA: TGTGCCAGCAGCTTAGTGCGGGCGCAGTATTTT.